This T cell receptor beta chain was obtained from a study of cytomegalovirus exposure and HLA in healthy donors (dated by TCRdb to about 2017). In the study overall: A later analysis indicated that the 120 or so validation repertoires were generated on the platform also employed for the 700 or so repertoires of the first cohort. A separate validation cohort of more than 100 different subjects was used in addition to the roughly 700-subject first cohort. The aim of the study was to test whether cataloging public T cell receptors could identify signatures of past pathogen exposure. High-throughput TCR immunosequencing, statistical association of individual TCRs with disease status, and machine learning were combined to predict cytomegalovirus infection status. Points the paper makes about the study in general: Most TCR sequences were observed very rarely across donors, whereas some public TCRs were present in many individuals. Three of the identified cytomegalovirus-associated TCR beta chains were confirmed in vitro to be specific for cytomegalovirus antigens. The validation cohort had no HLA typing available for a later analysis, so co-occurrence within that cohort was assessed over all 110 or so repertoires. In a later analysis, TCRs clustered in the first cohort were found to also tend to co-occur in the roughly 120 validation repertoires, with around 94% of cluster scores above 0. It was suggested by the authors that the approach could potentially be generalized to other disease states and immunological phenotypes. In both the original and validation cohorts, the classifier was reported to diagnose cytomegalovirus status with high specificity and sensitivity. The study listed 150 to 200 TCR beta chains as associated with cytomegalovirus.

Reading from cysteine to phenylalanine, the CDR3 counts 11 amino acids. Only CDR3 DNA is held: 33 bases, read in frame from base 1. CDR1 and CDR2 are drawn from the germline V gene (reference sequence): DFQATT, SNEGSKA. V is shortened by 6 bases, J by 11 bases, and the region joining them spans 16 bases. Of note for this clone: The clone's antigen remains unknown. Per-base qualities were not stored, and no clone one base away is much larger.

The donors belonged to the validation cohort of around 130 subjects, which was separate from the roughly 670-subject first cohort. Preparation of the library involved the immunoSEQ multiplex PCR assay. The authors' pipeline ran thus. A statistical classification framework was built for diagnosing cytomegalovirus status from the catalog of TCR beta chain sequences. TCRdb's version of the immuneACCESS table is confined to in-frame rearrangements and falls short of the full clone set. An unresolved V gene accounts for under half of the shortfall where checked; the remainder is of unknown origin. V and J calls and clone size are copied from that table; D and trimming were computed from the DNA. The sample contains 90,000 to 110,000 clones, approximately 86% of them found a single time. Of the sample, over 3% is held by the ten largest clones.

The sequencing input was PBMCs. The receptor comes from a woman aged 18-29 years in good health and CMV-seropositive. The chain was built from TRBV20-1 and TRBJ1-1; TRBD1 might be the D gene, on 5 matching bases. CDR3 protein: CSAPEGGGAFF. The sequence in DNA is TGCAGTGCCCCAGAGGGTGGGGGGGCTTTCTTT.